The 2 T cell receptor beta chains given below trace back to one sample, sequenced in a study of T cell responses to AZD1222 COVID-19 vaccine (dated by TCRdb to the early 2020s). Preparation of the library involved the immunoSEQ multiplex PCR assay. Held by TCRdb, this immuneACCESS table contains in-frame sequences only and omits some clones. Under half of the omission traces to an unresolved V gene where checked; the cause of the rest is unknown. This sample comprises roughly 49,000 clones, around three quarters of them detected only once. Roughly 6.6% of the sample belongs to the ten largest clones. The intended sense of this specimen's time point label: baseline before first vaccination. This material consisted of peripheral blood, taken on day 0 of AZD1222 vaccination. The receptors stem from an adult in good health.

The chain employs TRBV7-9 and TRBJ1-1; TRBD1 might be the D (6 bases). In germline, CDR1 is SEHNR, CDR2 FQNEAQ (reference sequence). Trimming stripped 5 bases from V and 6 bases from J, with 10 bases between. CDR3 size: 12 residues. The CDR3 sequence is CASSPQGPEAFF. As DNA, the CDR3 is TGTGCCAGCAGCCCACAGGGCCCTGAAGCTTTCTTT.

V usage is TRBV9 and J usage is TRBJ1-1; TRBD1 agrees at 11 bases. The CDR3 spans 17 residues. The ends lost 3 bases at V and 1 base at J; junction bases unmatched: 8. CDR1 is SGDLS and CDR2 is YYNGEE in the germline V gene. CDR3 residues: CASSARDRGITNTEAFF. DNA for the CDR3: TGTGCCAGCAGCGCAAGGGACAGGGGGATTACGAACACTGAAGCTTTCTTT.